This T cell receptor (beta chain) comes out of a study of blood T cell repertoires in COVID-19. In the study overall: Acute and convalescent COVID-19 specimens originated in the United States, Italy and Spain.

The protocol was immunoSEQ multiplex PCR, while the TCRdb copy is restricted to in-frame clones and leaves out a portion. The data contain 98,000 or so clones, around 87% of them seen just once; the ten biggest clones take up roughly 15%. V trimming: 4 bases; J trimming: 3 bases; junction bases outside the gene matches: 13. CDR3 length: 19 amino acids. The germline CDR1 and CDR2 sequences are MNHEY and SMNVEV (reference sequence). Sample: peripheral blood. The receptor's source is a man in his forties or fifties with acute or convalescent COVID-19. J is TRBJ2-2 and V is TRBV27, with 11 bases aligning to TRBD2. The CDR3 region is CASSSGTSGHRGDTGELFF. Here the CDR3 DNA reads TGTGCCAGCAGTTCCGGGACTAGCGGCCACCGGGGTGACACCGGGGAGCTGTTTTTT.